This is a list of T cell receptor beta chains from one sample in a study of Ad26.COV2.S vaccination and SARS-CoV-2 variants. The repertoire was sequenced with immunoSEQ multiplex PCR; TCRdb's copy has only in-frame clones and lacks some. In the table there are some 480,000 clones, around 88% of which are singletons. This sample comprised peripheral blood, obtained in a trial of Ad26.COV2.S vaccine versus placebo. These receptors all stem from a person aged 18 to 59 who received the Ad26.COV2.S COVID-19 vaccine or a placebo. Each CDR3 is given with its conserved first and last residue. The D gene is left open where the match is weak. Some rows mark clone size as missing; the rest say once, few, many or name a class of expanded clone.

V	size	J	D	CDR3	DNA
TRBV6-4	once	TRBJ1-2	NA	CASSLDGGANYGYTF	TGTGCCAGCAGCTTGGACGGAGGAGCTAACTATGGCTACACCTTC
TRBV14	NA	TRBJ2-1	NA	CASSLLNEQFF	TGTGCCAGCAGCCTATTAAATGAGCAGTTCTTC
TRBV3-1/TRBV3-2	once	TRBJ2-1	NA	CASSQEGVRQFF	TGTGCCAGCAGCCAAGAGGGGGTCCGCCAGTTCTTC
TRBV10-2	NA	TRBJ2-3	NA	CASLMDTDTQYF	TGCGCCAGCCTAATGGACACAGATACGCAGTATTTT
TRBV28	NA	TRBJ2-7	TRBD1	CASSPRTGGSSYEQYF	TGTGCCAGCAGTCCACGGACAGGGGGTTCCTCCTACGAGCAGTACTTC
TRBV9	NA	TRBJ2-1	NA	CASQGGIENEQFF	TGTGCCTCTCAAGGGGGTATCGAAAATGAGCAGTTCTTC
TRBV3-1/TRBV3-2	NA	TRBJ2-1	NA	CASSQKAVNEQFF	TGTGCCAGCAGCCAGAAGGCAGTAAATGAGCAGTTCTTC
TRBV27	NA	TRBJ2-7	TRBD2	CASRGLAGEWNPYEQYF	TGTGCCAGCAGGGGACTAGCGGGAGAGTGGAACCCCTACGAGCAGTACTTC
TRBV25-1	NA	TRBJ1-2	NA	CASSGGGLGYTF	TGTGCCAGCAGTGGGGGGGGACTTGGCTACACCTTC
TRBV28	NA	TRBJ1-5	NA	CASAGTGPSQHF	TGTGCCAGCGCTGGCACTGGACCGTCCCAGCATTTT
TRBV7-2	NA	TRBJ1-3	NA	CASSSSNTIYF	TGTGCCAGCAGCTCATCAAACACCATATATTTT
TRBV5-1	NA	TRBJ2-1	TRBD1	CASSTGQGRNNEQFF	TGCGCCAGCAGCACCGGACAGGGGAGGAACAATGAGCAGTTCTTC
TRBV28	NA	TRBJ2-1	NA	CASRSGELGSEQFF	TGTGCCAGCCGGTCGGGGGAGCTCGGTAGTGAGCAGTTCTTC
TRBV23-1	NA	TRBJ2-7	TRBD2	CASSQSVSGQGPLAGGSEQYF	TGCGCCAGCAGTCAATCGGTGTCAGGGCAGGGCCCCCTAGCGGGAGGATCCGAGCAGTACTTC
TRBV30	once	TRBJ2-1	NA	CAWMANEQFF	TGTGCCTGGATGGCCAATGAGCAGTTCTTC
TRBV5-1	NA	TRBJ2-2	NA	CASSGATGPPGELFF	TGCGCCAGCAGTGGGGCGACAGGCCCCCCCGGGGAGCTGTTTTTT
TRBV30	NA	TRBJ2-7	NA	CAWSGERGEQYF	TGTGCCTGGAGTGGTGAGAGAGGGGAGCAGTACTTC
TRBV2	NA	TRBJ2-7	TRBD2	CASSIRTSGINEQYF	TGTGCCAGCAGTATACGGACTAGCGGGATTAACGAGCAGTACTTC
TRBV7-9	NA	TRBJ2-2	TRBD1	CASSFNPGDSSAGELFF	TGTGCCAGCAGCTTCAACCCCGGGGACAGCTCAGCCGGGGAGCTGTTTTTT
TRBV19	NA	TRBJ2-7	NA	CASSRTVSQEQYF	TGTGCCAGTAGTAGGACAGTTTCCCAGGAGCAGTACTTC
TRBV7-9	NA	TRBJ1-1	NA	CASSSSGGITEAFF	TGTGCCAGCAGCTCATCCGGCGGGATCACTGAAGCTTTCTTT
TRBV6-2/TRBV6-3	many	TRBJ1-5	NA	CASSYSGALSNQPQHF	TGTGCCAGCAGTTACTCCGGTGCGCTCAGCAATCAGCCCCAGCATTTT
TRBV27	NA	TRBJ1-1	NA	CASSSLLGEAFF	TGTGCCAGCAGTTCCCTCCTCGGGGAAGCTTTCTTT
TRBV29-1	NA	TRBJ1-1	NA	CSVSWLPMNTEAFF	TGCAGCGTTTCTTGGCTACCCATGAACACTGAAGCTTTCTTT
TRBV28	NA	TRBJ1-1	TRBD1	CASKYRQGNRAFF	TGTGCCAGCAAATATCGACAGGGCAATCGAGCTTTCTTT
TRBV5-1	NA	TRBJ1-1	NA	CASSYTGWAEAFF	TGCGCCAGCAGCTATACAGGGTGGGCTGAAGCTTTCTTT
TRBV5-4	NA	TRBJ2-1	NA	CASSLARRSYNEQFF	TGTGCCAGCAGCTTGGCTAGGCGATCATACAATGAGCAGTTCTTC
TRBV11-3	NA	TRBJ2-1	NA	CASSSPTVNEQFF	TGTGCCAGCAGCTCACCAACTGTCAATGAGCAGTTCTTC
TRBV7-2	NA	TRBJ1-2	NA	CASSFTSPERYGYTF	TGTGCCAGCAGCTTTACGTCTCCCGAGCGTTATGGCTACACCTTC
TRBV7-2	NA	TRBJ2-7	TRBD1	CASSPDRSSSYEQYF	TGTGCCAGCAGCCCGGACAGGTCCAGCTCCTACGAGCAGTACTTC
TRBV7-9	NA	TRBJ2-5	TRBD1	CASSLGQGFAEETQYF	TGTGCCAGCAGCCTTGGACAGGGGTTTGCAGAAGAGACCCAGTACTTC
TRBV7-9	NA	TRBJ2-5	NA	CASSLVGLPKETQYF	TGTGCCAGCAGCTTAGTCGGACTACCAAAAGAGACCCAGTACTTC
TRBV24-1	NA	TRBJ2-7	NA	CATSPEFPGPPAFYEQYF	TGTGCCACCAGTCCAGAATTCCCGGGACCGCCGGCTTTCTACGAGCAGTACTTC
TRBV28	NA	TRBJ2-7	TRBD1	CASRGSGTVYEQYF	TGTGCCAGCAGAGGCTCCGGGACAGTCTACGAGCAGTACTTC